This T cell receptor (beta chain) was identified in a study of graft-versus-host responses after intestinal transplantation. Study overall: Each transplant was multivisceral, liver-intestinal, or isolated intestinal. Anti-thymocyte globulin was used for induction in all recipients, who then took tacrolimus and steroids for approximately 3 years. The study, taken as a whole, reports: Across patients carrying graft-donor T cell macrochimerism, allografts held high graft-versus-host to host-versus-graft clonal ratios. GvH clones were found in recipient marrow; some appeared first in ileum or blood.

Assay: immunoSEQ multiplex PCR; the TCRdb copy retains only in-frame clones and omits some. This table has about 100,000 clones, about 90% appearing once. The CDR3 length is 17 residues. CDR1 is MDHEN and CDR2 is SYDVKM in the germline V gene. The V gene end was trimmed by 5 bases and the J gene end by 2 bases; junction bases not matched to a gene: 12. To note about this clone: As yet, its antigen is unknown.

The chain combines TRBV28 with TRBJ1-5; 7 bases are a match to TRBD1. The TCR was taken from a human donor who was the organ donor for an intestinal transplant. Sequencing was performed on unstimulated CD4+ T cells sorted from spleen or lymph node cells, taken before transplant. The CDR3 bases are TGTGCCAGCAGTCCTTTAAGCCATGGACAGGGCAATCAGCCCCAGCATTTT. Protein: CASSPLSHGQGNQPQHF.